This TCR beta chain is drawn from a study of T cell responses to AZD1222 COVID-19 vaccine. Overall study findings and caveats: Distributed over spike, vaccine-associated CD4 TCRs predominated at 160-218 and 743-854.

The V gene end was trimmed by 6 bases and the J gene end by 6 bases; junction bases not matched to a gene: 9. The germline CDR1 and CDR2 sequences are MDHEN and SYDVKM. The CDR3 sequence is 15 residues long. Worth noting for this clone: What it binds is not known.

Here immunoSEQ multiplex PCR was the method, and the copy in TCRdb shows in-frame clones only, minus some. The data show around 130,000 clones, just over 85% seen once. The receptor comes from an adult in good health. The V gene is TRBV28, the J gene TRBJ1-5; TRBD1 matches 9 bases. The sequenced sample was peripheral blood, obtained on day 0 of AZD1222 vaccination. The CDR3 here is CASSRGRDRVQPQHF. CDR3 DNA: TGTGCCAGCAGCCGGGGCCGGGACAGGGTTCAGCCCCAGCATTTT.